These 30 T cell receptor beta chains were all obtained from the same sample, sequenced in a study of blood T cells in healthy people across ages. Then a second PCR, running roughly 7 to 11 cycles, was carried out with a sample-barcoded 5' primer and a J-beta primer mix. TCRdb ran MiXCR on the 5' RACE reads and lists one entry per CDR3 protein. The table shows 780,000 or so distinct CDR3 sequences, with just over 55% occurring only once. Sequenced input: blood. The source of these receptors is a man aged 35-49 years in good health.

V and J are TRBV27 and TRBJ2-3; TRBD2 aligns across 11 bases. Germline V gives CDR1 MNHEY, CDR2 SMNVEV (reference sequence). V was pared by 3 bases and J by 2 bases, with 4 bases of the junction left unmatched. The CDR3 has 16 residues. The CDR3 nucleotides are TGTGCCAGCAGTTTTCTAGCGGGGGGACACACAGATACGCAGTATTTT. Its translation is CASSFLAGGHTDTQYF.

The chain is built from TRBV7-2 and TRBJ1-2; possible D gene TRBD1, 5 bases. CDR1 is SGHTA, CDR2 FQGNSA, per germline. The CDR3 is 14 residues long. The germline V and J ends were trimmed by 0 bases and 7 bases, with 12 bases remaining between them. CDR3 coding DNA: TGTGCCAGCAGCTTAGCGACTTCAGGGCGTGGCTACACCTTC. This sequence encodes CASSLATSGRGYTF.

The chain is built from TRBV27 and TRBJ2-5, with 10 bases lining up with TRBD2. Germline V CDR1 and CDR2: MNHEY, SMNVEV (reference sequence). The CDR3 covers 16 residues. The V segment lost 5 bases and the J segment 5 bases; nucleotides outside the gene matches: 11. CDR3 sequence (DNA): TGTGCCAGCAGTCCCTTAAAGCGGGAGGGTTGGGAGACCCAGTACTTC. Translating it yields CASSPLKREGWETQYF.

The chain is built from TRBV7-2 and TRBJ2-7; 10 bases line up with TRBD1. Germline lookup yields CDR1 SGHTA and CDR2 FQGNSA. The trim removed 2 bases at V and 3 bases at J, leaving 10 bases unmatched. CDR3 size: 17 residues. The CDR3 region is CASSLSLNRDRGYEQYF. In DNA, the CDR3 is TGTGCCAGCAGCTTATCTTTGAACCGGGACAGGGGCTACGAGCAGTACTTC.

This clonotype was detected only a few times. The chain couples TRBV10-3 to TRBJ2-5; possible D gene TRBD1, 5 bases. Germline-derived CDR1 and CDR2 are ENHRY and SYGVKD. With 5 bases removed from V and 5 bases from J, the gap between germline ends came to 12 bases. The CDR3 contains 13 residues. The CDR3, as DNA: TGTGCCATCAGTCAATTAGCAGGGGAGACCCAGTACTTC. This sequence encodes CAISQLAGETQYF.

This rearrangement joins TRBV6-5 to TRBJ1-2; D unclear. The germline V and J ends were trimmed by 6 bases and 4 bases, with 12 bases remaining between them. The CDR3 consists of 13 residues. The germline V gene has CDR1 MNHEY and CDR2 SVGAGI. CDR3 sequence reads: CASRDTVTYGYTF. The CDR3 coding sequence is TGTGCCAGCAGGGATACGGTTACCTATGGCTACACCTTC.

This chain links TRBV9 with TRBJ2-2, with D tentatively TRBD1 or TRBD2 (5 bases each). V was cut by 0 bases and J by 5 bases, with 11 bases left in between. The CDR3 contains 15 residues. Germline V gene sequence: CDR1 SGDLS, CDR2 YYNGEE. The CDR3 bases are TGTGCCAGCAGCGTAGGAGGGGTGCGAACCGGGGAGCTGTTTTTT. It yields the protein CASSVGGVRTGELFF.

This clonotype was seen a handful of times. The CDR3 spells CSVVGRGSIYNEQFF. The CDR3, as DNA: TGCAGCGTTGTCGGAAGGGGCTCTATCTACAATGAGCAGTTCTTC. This chain joins TRBV29-1 and TRBJ2-1; TRBD1 might be the D (5 bases). Germline V gene lookup returns CDR1 SQVTM and CDR2 ANQGSEA. The V gene lost 4 bases and the J gene lost 3 bases, with 16 bases spanning the gap. This CDR3 region has 15 residues.

This CDR3 reads CSVEGKFWTGSTDTQYF. For the CDR3, the DNA is TGCAGCGTTGAGGGCAAGTTTTGGACAGGCAGCACAGATACGCAGTATTTT. V and J are TRBV29-1 and TRBJ2-3; 7 bases agree with TRBD1. The CDR3 contains 17 residues. CDR1 is SQVTM and CDR2 is ANQGSEA in the germline V gene. J was trimmed by 0 bases and V by 3 bases; bases with no gene match: 12.

This clonotype was seen just once. The V call is TRBV20-1, the J call TRBJ2-7, with D unresolved. Germline CDR1 is DFQATT and CDR2 is SNEGSKA (reference sequence). This CDR3 has 14 residues. Trimming removed 1 base at V and 7 bases at J, with 17 bases between. The CDR3 region is CSARVVLGINEQYF. Written as DNA, the CDR3 is TGCAGTGCTAGAGTAGTTCTGGGCATCAATGAGCAGTACTTC.

The rearrangement uses TRBV25-1 and TRBJ2-1; a weak D match, TRBD2 (5 bases). The CDR3 loop spans 13 amino acids. The germline V and J ends were trimmed by 8 bases and 6 bases, with 14 bases remaining between them. Germline CDR1 reads MGHDK; CDR2 reads SYGVNS. This chain's CDR3 is CASSPAEINEQFF. Here the CDR3 DNA reads TGTGCCAGCTCACCAGCGGAGATCAATGAGCAGTTCTTC.

This chain joins TRBV25-1 and TRBJ2-7, with 14 bases identical to TRBD2. The germline CDR1 and CDR2 sequences are MGHDK and SYGVNS. The ends lost 4 bases at V and 6 bases at J; junction bases unmatched: 5. This CDR3 spans 15 amino acids. The DNA for the CDR3 is TGTGCCAGCAGTGGGGGACTAGCGGGAGTGCGCGAGCAGTACTTC. Protein sequence: CASSGGLAGVREQYF.

Ten or more counts support this clonotype. The chain links TRBV25-1 to TRBJ2-6, with TRBD1 identical over 11 bases. The CDR3 covers 20 residues. Trimming removed 3 bases from V and 4 bases from J; junction bases left unmatched: 14. Germline CDR1 and CDR2: MGHDK and SYGVNS. CDR3 DNA: TGTGCCAGCAGTGATTTGTGGACAGGGGGCATAGCAGGAGGGGCCAACGTCCTGACTTTC. Encoded protein: CASSDLWTGGIAGGANVLTF.

This sequence joins TRBV28 and TRBJ2-7; 7 positions match TRBD2. The length of the CDR3 is 15 residues. The J segment lost 0 bases and the V segment lost 4 bases, leaving 6 bases of the junction unmatched. Germline CDR1 reads MDHEN; CDR2 reads SYDVKM. The CDR3, as DNA: TGTGCCAGCAGTTGGACGGGCGGGAGCTCCTACGAGCAGTACTTC. Its protein is CASSWTGGSSYEQYF.

The V gene is TRBV10-3, the J gene TRBJ2-4; TRBD1 aligns across 10 bases. The better agreement between TRBJ2-7 and the DNA end casts doubt on the J call. From germline, CDR1 is ENHRY and CDR2 SYGVKD. The CDR3 extends over 14 amino acids. The CDR3 loop is CAIRRVGTGDEQYF. CDR3 sequence (DNA): TGTGCCATTAGAAGAGTGGGGACAGGGGACGAGCAGTACTTC.

V usage is TRBV29-1 and J usage is TRBJ2-1, with D perhaps TRBD1 (6 bases). Germline V gene sequence: CDR1 SQVTM, CDR2 ANQGSEA. The V gene lost 6 bases and the J gene lost 6 bases, with 15 bases spanning the gap. The CDR3 runs to 13 residues. The CDR3 loop is CSVIPGAINEQFF. CDR3 DNA sequence: TGCAGCGTGATTCCAGGGGCTATCAATGAGCAGTTCTTC.

This clonotype was counted only a few times. The CDR3, as DNA: TGTGCCAGCAGATTAGCGGGGGGGATATCAGAGACCCAGTACTTC. Translation gives CASRLAGGISETQYF. The V call is TRBV2, the J call TRBJ2-5, with TRBD2 identical over 11 bases. V lost 6 bases to trimming and J lost 4 bases; unmatched junction nucleotides: 7. The CDR3 totals 15 residues. Germline V lookup: CDR1 SNHLY, CDR2 FYNNEI.

The sample holds many counts of this clonotype. The CDR3 DNA is TGTGCCAGCAGCCCCGTCGTGACTGGGGCCAACGTCCTGACTTTC. The encoded protein is CASSPVVTGANVLTF. The V call is TRBV5-6, the J call TRBJ2-6, with no clear D. The germline V gene has CDR1 SGHDT and CDR2 YYEEEE. The CDR3 is 15 amino acids. Trimming removed 4 bases at V and 2 bases at J, with 10 bases between.

The CDR3 loop reads CASSPVGFSGYEQYF. The DNA of the CDR3 is TGTGCCAGCAGTCCAGTGGGCTTCTCGGGGTACGAGCAGTACTTC. J is TRBJ2-5 and V is TRBV27; TRBD2 is a possible D gene (5 bases). The tail of the sequence fits TRBJ2-7 better, so the J call may be wrong. This CDR3 contains 15 residues. CDR1 and CDR2 from the germline V gene are MNHEY and SMNVEV (reference sequence).

This clonotype was picked up one time. One end of the junction fails to match germline, which may point to a read error. The V and J genes are TRBV10-2 and TRBJ2-5; D might be TRBD1 (6 bases). The J call is uncertain, as TRBJ2-7 better fits the DNA end. The CDR3 spans 12 residues. In germline, CDR1 is WSHSY, CDR2 SAAADI. CDR3 in DNA: TGCGTCAGCACCACAGGGCTCGACGAGCAGTACTTC. Translating gives CVSTTGLDEQYF.

The V and J genes are TRBV7-6 and TRBJ2-5; TRBD2 matches 8 bases. The length of the CDR3 is 16 residues. The trim removed 1 base at V and 2 bases at J, leaving 6 bases unmatched. Germline V lookup: CDR1 SGHVS, CDR2 FNYEAQ. CDR3 sequence (DNA): TGTGCCAGCAGCTTAGGAAGCGGGGGCCGGCAAGAGACCCAGTACTTC. It is translated as CASSLGSGGRQETQYF. The full variable domain, in which reference TRBV7-6 and TRBJ2-5 provide the parts outside the CDR3, is GAGVSQSPRYKVTKRGQDVALRCDPISGHVSLYWYRQALGQGPEFLTYFNYEAQQDKSGLPNDRFSAERPEGSISTLTIQRTEQRDSAMYRCASSLGSGGRQETQYFGPGTRLLVL.

The chain links TRBV12-3 or TRBV12-4 to TRBJ1-2, with D unclear. The V and J ends lost 8 bases and 7 bases respectively, with 8 bases between them. The CDR3 is made up of 10 amino acids. Written as DNA, the CDR3 is TGTGCCAGCCAAGGTCGTGGCTACACCTTC. It yields the protein CASQGRGYTF.

J is TRBJ2-3 and V is TRBV20-1, with 7 bases that match TRBD2. Losses at the gene ends were 6 bases for V and 2 bases for J; bases not matched to a gene: 11. Germline V gene lookup returns CDR1 DFQATT and CDR2 SNEGSKA (reference sequence). The CDR3 has 15 amino acids. For the CDR3, the DNA is TGCAGTGCCCCGGATGCTAGGGACTACACAGATACGCAGTATTTT. Translating it yields CSAPDARDYTDTQYF.

This clonotype has only a few counts. V is TRBV29-1 and J is TRBJ2-7, with D perhaps TRBD1 (5 bases). V was trimmed by 4 bases and J by 2 bases, leaving 9 bases between them. CDR1 and CDR2 (germline): SQVTM, ANQGSEA. The CDR3 contains 12 residues. CDR3 bases: TGCAGCGTTGGTCCAGGGACCTACGAGCAGTACTTC. As protein: CSVGPGTYEQYF.

The chain links TRBV29-1 to TRBJ2-7; D possibly corresponds to TRBD2 (6 bases). The CDR3 length is 13 residues. The germline V gene encodes CDR1 SQVTM and CDR2 ANQGSEA. V was clipped by 3 bases and J by 6 bases, with 15 bases between them. The CDR3 region is CSVEASAVGEQYF. The CDR3 coding sequence is TGCAGCGTTGAGGCTAGCGCCGTGGGCGAGCAGTACTTC.

In this sample, this clonotype turned up a few times. The chain recombines TRBV29-1 with TRBJ2-3, with D uncertain. CDR3 length: 12 residues. CDR1 is SQVTM, CDR2 ANQGSEA, per germline. V lost 3 bases and J lost 4, with 8 bases in between. The CDR3 loop is CSVEYGPDTQYF. CDR3 DNA sequence: TGCAGCGTTGAGTATGGCCCAGATACGCAGTATTTT.

J is TRBJ1-5 and V is TRBV27, with TRBD1 matching 7 bases. V gave up 3 bases and J gave up 5 bases; unmatched junction bases: 4. The CDR3 runs 14 residues. CDR1 and CDR2 from the germline V gene are MNHEY and SMNVEV (reference sequence). Written as DNA, the CDR3 is TGTGCCAGCAGTTTCAGGGGGGTCGATCAGCCCCAGCATTTT. It codes for CASSFRGVDQPQHF.

V is TRBV6-6 and J is TRBJ2-7; 8 nucleotides line up with TRBD1. Germline V gene lookup returns CDR1 MNHNY and CDR2 SVGAGI (reference sequence). The junction had 8 bases not matched to a gene; V was cut back by 4 bases and J by 6 bases. The CDR3 has 14 amino acids. CDR3 region: CASSSRGRFLEQYF. The DNA for the CDR3 is TGTGCCAGCAGTTCCAGGGGGCGCTTCCTCGAGCAGTACTTC.

Concerning this clonotype: Its ends do not fully match the called genes, so a read error is possible. The chain links TRBV18 to TRBJ2-4; D unclear. The end of the DNA aligns better with TRBJ2-7, so the J call may be wrong. The germline CDR1 and CDR2 sequences are KGHSH and LQKENI. The length of the CDR3 is 13 residues. CDR3 nucleotides: TGTGCCAGCGCACCATCGAATGCAAACGAGCAGTACTTC. As protein: CASAPSNANEQYF.

In its sample, this clonotype was seen once. The CDR3 spells CASSRTRNGEQYF. For the CDR3, the DNA is TGTGCCAGCAGCCGGACTAGAAACGGCGAGCAGTACTTC. V is TRBV7-8 and J is TRBJ2-7; 7 bases are a match to TRBD2. This CDR3 region has 13 residues. The germline gives CDR1 SGHVS, CDR2 FQNEAQ. The J segment lost 6 bases and the V segment lost 5 bases, leaving 7 bases of the junction unmatched.